This T cell receptor (beta chain) comes out of a study of T cell changes during pregnancy in multiple sclerosis. This table comes from immunoSEQ multiplex PCR, and its TCRdb copy is limited to in-frame clones, with some not included. The sample holds around 69,000 clones, just over 90% seen once. Germline V gives CDR1 SGHKS, CDR2 YYEKEE (reference sequence). Trimming shortened V by 4 bases and J by 2 bases, and 11 bases separated the two germline ends. This CDR3 region has 14 residues. This chain uses TRBV5-5 with TRBJ2-3, with D unresolved. The sequence came from a female donor with multiple sclerosis, enrolled in a pregnancy study. The sample was peripheral blood, taken in the third trimester of pregnancy. In DNA, the CDR3 is TGTGCCAGCAGCCCATACAGTACCACAGATACGCAGTATTTT. Translation gives CASSPYSTTDTQYF.